What follows is one T cell receptor beta chain and its context. This clonotype has only a few counts. Its antigen target is currently unknown. No clone much larger than this one lies a single base away; base qualities are absent. The junction carries 13 bases between V and J, which are trimmed by 4 bases and 4 bases respectively. The germline V gene encodes CDR1 LGHNA and CDR2 YSLEER. The CDR3 starts with the cysteine, ends with the phenylalanine, and has 14 residues. Only the CDR3 DNA is retained, 42 bases long and in frame from the first base. Library preparation employed 5' RACE. The sequencer was an Illumina HiSeq 2500. A second PCR of roughly 6 to 11 cycles was run with a J-beta primer mix and a sample-barcoded 5' primer. A unique molecular identifier was introduced onto each TCR beta cDNA molecule by a template-switch 5' adaptor carrying 12 random nucleotides. Each sample yielded at least 2.5 million CDR3-containing paired-end reads. First-strand cDNA synthesis was performed from all RNA using the Mint cDNA synthesis kit, with priming by a TRBC-specific oligonucleotide. All cDNA was treated with uracil-DNA glycosylase and then went through a first 18-cycle PCR with the universal primers M1SS and BC2_uni_R. In the original analysis: For normalization, 1 million high-quality reads were randomly selected from each sample, with every read carrying a distinct molecular identifier. Instead of being binned into consensus sequences, reads that shared molecular identifiers were thrown out. MiTCR, set to a Q25 quality threshold and the strictest error-elimination algorithm, was used for CDR3 identification, clonotype clustering and error correction. A nonparametric unseen species model using Euler transformation provided a lower-bound estimate of total TCR beta diversity. TCRdb trimmed the raw reads at Q25, called clones with MiXCR and kept productive beta chains. Each CDR3 protein gets just one entry, which takes the most common genes and DNA from the rows behind it. These V and J calls rely on TCRdb rather than the paper's analysis. The sample table shows hundreds of thousands of distinct CDR3 sequences, and roughly two fifths are seen once. Of the sample, 25% to 30% falls within the top ten clones.

The donors were some 39 Caucasian individuals from Russia, aged roughly 6 to 100 years, who were systemically healthy. Each donor gave ten milliliters of peripheral blood, collected into EDTA-treated Vacutainer tubes. Ficoll-Paque density-gradient centrifugation was used to isolate PBMCs, with at least 6 million obtained per sample. Total RNA, at least 5.5 micrograms per sample, was extracted from PBMCs with Trizol reagent. For every donor, an aliquot of PBMCs went through flow cytometry to measure the percentages of naive CD45RAhigh/CD27high T cells. This specimen belongs to a study of blood T cells in healthy people across ages (dated by TCRdb to about 2015). Looking at the study overall: In model experiments, roughly one uniquely barcoded TCR beta cDNA molecule per two T cells was captured by template switching. Age-related changes in TCR beta repertoire diversity were measured in the study by deep sequencing normalized with unique cDNA molecular identifiers. Two additional independent replicas of 1 million unique cDNA reads from the same blood draw were analyzed for two donors (one aged 18 to 30 and one aged 80 or older). To avoid experimental bias, donors of different ages were randomly spread across the sequencing lanes. The donors were split into four age groups: young (average 16 years), middle-aged (around 37), aged (more than 60) and long-lived (under 85). Paper-wide results and their limitations: Compared with the aged group, the long-lived group had more naive CD4+ T cells, fewer expanded clones and increased TCR diversity, a pattern suggesting age selection. As age increased, observed TCR beta diversity per million T cells dropped in a roughly linear way, and a significant reduction was already evident by age 40. Since profiling was done on bulk unsorted PBMCs, naive and antigen-experienced compartments could not be conclusively compared. Because donor CMV infection status was unknown, age-related changes in expanded clonotypes were potentially confounded. Estimates of total diversity based on one million sequenced T cells were considered lower bounds and underestimates. Observed TCR beta diversity correlated strongly with the percentage of naive T cells measured by flow cytometry.

The sample was blood. The V and J genes are TRBV4-3 and TRBJ1-2; the D region possibly corresponds to TRBD1 (5 bases align). The TCR was taken from an older man in good health. The sequenced DNA is TGCGCCAGCAGCCGAGGGACCGCGAGCTATGGCTACACCTTC. Its translation is CASSRGTASYGYTF.